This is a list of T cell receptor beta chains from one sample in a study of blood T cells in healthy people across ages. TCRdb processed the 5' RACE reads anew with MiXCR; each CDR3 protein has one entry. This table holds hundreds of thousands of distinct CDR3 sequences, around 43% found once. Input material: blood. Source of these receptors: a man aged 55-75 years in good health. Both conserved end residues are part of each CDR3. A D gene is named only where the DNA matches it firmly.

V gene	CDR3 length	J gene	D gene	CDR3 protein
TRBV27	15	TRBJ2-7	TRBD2	CASAPSGANYNEQYF
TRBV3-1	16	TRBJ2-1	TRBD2	CASSQHSGAVTNEQFF
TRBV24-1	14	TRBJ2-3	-	CATSDPGSTDTQYF
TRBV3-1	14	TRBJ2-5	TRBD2	CASSLTAKGLASSF
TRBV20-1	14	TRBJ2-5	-	CSARGAGRRETQYF
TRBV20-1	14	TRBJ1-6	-	CSAHRGNYNSPLHF
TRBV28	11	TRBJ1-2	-	CASTRDYGYTF
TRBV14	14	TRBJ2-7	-	CASSRRDGSYEQYF
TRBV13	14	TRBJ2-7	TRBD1	CASSLGQVEGEQYF
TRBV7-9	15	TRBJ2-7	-	CASSFQKGGGGEQYF
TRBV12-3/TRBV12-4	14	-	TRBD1	CASSTRDRGTEQYF
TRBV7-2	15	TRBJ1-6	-	CASSLSGHSNSPLHF
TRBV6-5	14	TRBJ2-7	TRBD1	CASRAGTAPYEQYF
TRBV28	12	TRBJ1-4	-	CASSLRLKGLFF
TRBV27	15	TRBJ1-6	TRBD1	CASSVDRAGNSPLHF
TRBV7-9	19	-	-	CASIITHHSGAGDPREQYF
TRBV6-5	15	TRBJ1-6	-	CASTAGHPWNSPLHF
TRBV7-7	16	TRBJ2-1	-	CASSLDPTHSSDEQFF
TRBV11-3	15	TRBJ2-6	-	CASSLVGRVDDVLTF
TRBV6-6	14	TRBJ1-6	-	CASSYTGNNSPLHF
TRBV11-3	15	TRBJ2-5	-	CASSLVGGGRETQYF
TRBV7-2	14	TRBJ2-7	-	CASSPGGSNHEQYF
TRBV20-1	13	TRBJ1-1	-	CSARQDLNTEAFF
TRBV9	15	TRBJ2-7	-	CASSVGSTDSYEQYF
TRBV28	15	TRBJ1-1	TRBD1	CASSPLDKGATEAFF
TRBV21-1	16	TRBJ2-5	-	CASSNGEVRGWETQYF
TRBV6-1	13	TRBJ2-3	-	CASSDLRTDTQYF
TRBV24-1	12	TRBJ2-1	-	CATGGPDNEQFF
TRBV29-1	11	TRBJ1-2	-	CSVGIEDGYTF
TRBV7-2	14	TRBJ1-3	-	CASSNQGTGNTIYF
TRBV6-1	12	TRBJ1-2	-	CAVPGESYGYTF
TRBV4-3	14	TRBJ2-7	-	CASSQVVSSYEQYF
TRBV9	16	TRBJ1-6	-	CASSTGQSSYNSPLHF
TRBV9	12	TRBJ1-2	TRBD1	CASLGDRDGYTF
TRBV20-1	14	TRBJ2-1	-	CSAPHGSSYNEQFF
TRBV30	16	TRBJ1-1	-	CAWSVRAGHWNTEAFF
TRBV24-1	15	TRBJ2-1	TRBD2	CATSDTSGGLNEQFF
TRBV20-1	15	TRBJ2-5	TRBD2	CSAEPTSGGTRKQYF
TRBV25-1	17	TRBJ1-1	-	CASSDFTGKGLNTEAFF
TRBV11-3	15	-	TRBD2	CASSLDGLAGREQYF
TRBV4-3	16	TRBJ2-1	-	CASSQDIRVRYNEQFF
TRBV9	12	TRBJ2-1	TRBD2	CASGTTYNEQFF
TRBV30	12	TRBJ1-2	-	CASTDRSVGYTF
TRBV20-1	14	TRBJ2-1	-	CSAQNSKKGNEQFF
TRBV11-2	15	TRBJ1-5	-	CASSLGGDRLEPQHF
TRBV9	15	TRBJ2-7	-	CASSVDPGASYEQYF
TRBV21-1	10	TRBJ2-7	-	CASSISEQYF
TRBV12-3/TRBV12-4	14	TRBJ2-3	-	CASAGTDTTETQYF